The 11 T cell receptor beta chains listed next were all sequenced from one sample in a study of T cells in Graves' hyperthyroidism and ophthalmopathy. Authors of the study amplified TCR beta CDR3 regions from RNA transcripts. Using the HTBI primer set, a first-round RT-PCR was run on the TCR CDR3. TCRdb analysed the multiplex PCR reads with MiXCR anew, one entry per CDR3 protein. The data hold 550,000 to 600,000 distinct CDR3 sequences, with 16% observed a single time. Sequencing was carried out using blood. These receptors all stem from a woman between 18 and 29 years old with Graves' hyperthyroidism.

This clonotype was seen at least ten times. V is TRBV10-3 and J is TRBJ2-7; D ambiguous. Germline lookup yields CDR1 ENHRY and CDR2 SYGVKD. The CDR3 runs to 12 residues. The V gene lost 3 bases and the J gene lost 6 bases, with 9 bases spanning the gap. The CDR3 loop is CAISERESEQYF. DNA for the CDR3: TGTGCCATCAGTGAAAGAGAATCCGAGCAGTACTTC.

This clonotype appeared many times. V usage is TRBV5-1 and J usage is TRBJ1-1; possible D gene TRBD1, 6 bases. V lost 4 bases, J lost 1 base, and 17 bases lay in between. Germline V gene sequence: CDR1 SGHRS, CDR2 YFSETQ. This CDR3 contains 16 residues. Here the CDR3 reads CASSPDSPGTNTEAFF. The CDR3 nucleotides read TGCGCCAGCAGCCCGGACAGCCCCGGGACGAACACTGAAGCTTTCTTT.

This clonotype was seen repeatedly, ten times or more. CDR3 sequence: CASTSHGDTQYF. DNA of the CDR3: TGTGCCAGCACCTCACATGGGGATACGCAGTATTTT. The chain combines TRBV11-2 with TRBJ2-3, with unresolved D. This CDR3 contains 12 residues. With 7 bases removed from V and 6 bases from J, the gap between germline ends came to 11 bases. The germline V gene encodes CDR1 SGHAT and CDR2 FQNNGV.

The V and J genes are TRBV2 and TRBJ2-7; TRBD2 might be the D (6 bases). The CDR3 has 15 residues. Trimming took 6 bases from V and 6 from J, leaving 21 bases between them. The V gene's germline CDR1 is SNHLY and CDR2 FYNNEI. CDR3 in DNA: TGTGCCAGCAGCCTGAAAGCGGGCTCTAGGAGCGAGCAGTACTTC. Translation: CASSLKAGSRSEQYF.

At least ten counts were recorded for this clonotype. This sequence joins TRBV20-1 and TRBJ1-2, with D possibly being TRBD1 (5 bases). This CDR3 has 12 amino acids. CDR1 and CDR2 (germline): DFQATT, SNEGSKA (reference sequence). The V and J ends lost 4 bases and 6 bases respectively, with 12 bases between them. The CDR3 sequence is CSATQGLDGYTF. The CDR3 DNA follows: TGCAGTGCTACCCAGGGTTTGGATGGCTACACCTTC.

The rearrangement uses TRBV4-2 and TRBJ2-5; D is uncertain. Trimming took off 6 bases at V and 0 bases at J, with 8 bases between the two ends. Germline CDR1 and CDR2: LGHNA and YNFKEQ. CDR3 length: 13 residues. CDR3 sequence reads: CASRHTYQETQYF. The CDR3 coding sequence is TGTGCCAGCAGACATACATACCAAGAGACCCAGTACTTC.

This clonotype was seen many times. J is TRBJ2-5 and V is TRBV6-1, with D tentatively TRBD2 (7 bases). This CDR3 has 15 residues. V was cut by 5 bases and J by 1 base, with 14 bases left in between. Per the germline V gene, CDR1 is MNHNS and CDR2 is SASEGT. CDR3 sequence reads: CASSTLGGVQETQYF. The CDR3 region has the DNA TGTGCCAGCAGTACCCTAGGGGGGGTCCAAGAGACCCAGTACTTC.

This clonotype was counted many times. The chain employs TRBV11-2 and TRBJ2-7; 10 bases agree with TRBD1. The germline V gene encodes CDR1 SGHAT and CDR2 FQNNGV. V shed 3 bases and J 7 bases; nucleotides not matched to a gene: 6. This CDR3 spans 14 amino acids. CDR3 nucleotide sequence: TGTGCCAGCAGCTTGGACAGGGGGGTTAGGGAGCAGTACTTC. Protein: CASSLDRGVREQYF. Based on the CDR3 plus reference TRBV11-2 and TRBJ2-7, the full variable domain is EAGVAQSPRYKIIEKRQSVAFWCNPISGHATLYWYQQILGQGPKLLIQFQNNGVVDDSQLPKDRFSAERLKGVDSTLKIQPAKLEDSAVYLCASSLDRGVREQYFGPGTRLTVT.

This clonotype has a count of ten or more. This chain connects TRBV6-5 to TRBJ1-2; D is unresolved. The CDR3 has 17 amino acids. The V end was cut by 0 bases, the J end by 0 bases, with 14 bases between. CDR1 is MNHEY, CDR2 SVGAGI, per germline. The CDR3 loop is CASSYSKNAGTNYGYTF. In DNA form, the CDR3 reads TGTGCCAGCAGTTACTCGAAAAACGCAGGAACTAACTATGGCTACACCTTC.

This chain links TRBV9 with TRBJ2-3, with D maybe TRBD2 (5 bases). Germline CDR1 and CDR2: SGDLS and YYNGEE. Trimming took off 4 bases at V and 1 base at J, with 13 bases between the two ends. CDR3 length: 15 residues. The CDR3, as DNA: TGTGCCAGCAGCACCCGCGCGGGCGGCACAGATACGCAGTATTTT. It encodes CASSTRAGGTDTQYF.

This clonotype has a count of ten or more. This chain uses TRBV27 with TRBJ1-2; 7 nucleotides align to TRBD1. CDR1 and CDR2 (germline): MNHEY, SMNVEV (reference sequence). This CDR3 comprises 16 residues. Trimming removed 1 base from V and 2 bases from J; junction bases left unmatched: 7. The DNA for the CDR3 is TGTGCCAGCAGTTTATACGTCTCAGGGGGGAACTATGGCTACACCTTC. This codes for CASSLYVSGGNYGYTF.